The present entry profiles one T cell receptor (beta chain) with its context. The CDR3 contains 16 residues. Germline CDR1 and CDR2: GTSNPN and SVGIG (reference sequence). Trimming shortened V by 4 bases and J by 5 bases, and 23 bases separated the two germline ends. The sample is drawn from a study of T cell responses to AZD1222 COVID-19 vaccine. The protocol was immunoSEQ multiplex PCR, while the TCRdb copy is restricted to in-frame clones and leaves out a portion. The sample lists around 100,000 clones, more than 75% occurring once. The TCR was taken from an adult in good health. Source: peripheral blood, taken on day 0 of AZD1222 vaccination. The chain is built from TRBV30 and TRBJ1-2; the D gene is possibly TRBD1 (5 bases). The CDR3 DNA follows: TGTGCCTGGAAACCATCTCAAAGGGGCTTGGGGTATGGCTACACCTTC. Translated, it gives CAWKPSQRGLGYGYTF.